These 20 T cell receptor beta chains share one sample of origin, sequenced in a study of T cell responses to AZD1222 COVID-19 vaccine. TCRdb keeps only in-frame clones here, not all; method: immunoSEQ multiplex PCR. Among 150,000 or so clones listed, approximately 90% were seen once. The source was peripheral blood, collected 28 days after the second dose of the MenACWY control vaccine. These receptors all come from an adult who received the MenACWY meningococcal vaccine as a control.

V is TRBV11-2 and J is TRBJ2-7, with D unresolved. The CDR3 runs 14 residues. V was pared by 3 bases and J by 0 bases, with 9 bases between. Germline V CDR1 and CDR2: SGHAT, FQNNGV. The CDR3 DNA sequence: TGTGCCAGCAGCTTCGCCTACAGCTCCTACGAGCAGTACTTC. Its translation: CASSFAYSSYEQYF.

This chain uses TRBV18 with TRBJ1-4; D is undetermined. Trimming pared 3 bases from V and 5 bases from J, leaving 1 base between. The V gene's germline CDR1 is KGHSH and CDR2 LQKENI. The CDR3 has 11 residues. CDR3 sequence: CASSPNEKLFF. CDR3 DNA: TGTGCCAGCTCACCGAATGAAAAACTGTTTTTT.

This chain connects TRBV7-4 to TRBJ1-5, with D possibly TRBD1 on 6 matching bases. Germline V gives CDR1 SGHVT, CDR2 SQSDAQ. This CDR3 has 13 residues. V lost 4 bases and J lost 7, with 11 bases in between. CDR3 DNA: TGTGCCAGCAGCTCCCCCAGGGGCCAGCCCCAGCATTTT. Residues: CASSSPRGQPQHF.

The V and J genes are TRBV11-2 and TRBJ1-5, with D possibly matching TRBD1 (6 bases). The CDR3 runs to 15 residues. Germline assignment: CDR1 SGHAT and CDR2 FQNNGV. Trimming stripped 0 bases from V and 3 bases from J, with 9 bases between. CDR3 in DNA: TGTGCCAGCAGCTTAGAGACAGGCTTCAATCAGCCCCAGCATTTT. Protein product: CASSLETGFNQPQHF.

CDR3 DNA: TGTGCCAGCAGTTATGAAGGGAGCTACACCTTC. It translates to CASSYEGSYTF. J is TRBJ1-2 and V is TRBV6-5; D unclear. The V end lost 3 bases, the J end lost 9 bases, and 8 bases lay between the germline ends. CDR3 length: 11 amino acids. CDR1 is MNHEY and CDR2 is SVGAGI in the germline V gene.

This CDR3 is CASSYESSGRYEQFF. CDR3 DNA: TGTGCCAGCAGTTACGAGTCTAGCGGGAGGTATGAGCAGTTCTTC. The chain joins TRBV6-2 or TRBV6-3 to TRBJ2-1; 11 bases align to TRBD2. V was clipped by 2 bases and J by 8 bases; unmatched bases: 5. Germline V gives CDR1 MNHEY, CDR2 SVGEGT. The CDR3 covers 15 residues.

The chain is built from TRBV7-3 and TRBJ2-7; 9 bases align to TRBD1. The germline CDR1 and CDR2 sequences are SGHTA and FQGTGA. Trimming removed 6 bases from V and 0 bases from J; junction bases left unmatched: 6. The CDR3 runs to 15 residues. The chain's CDR3 is CASSYTGGASYEQYF. CDR3 nucleotides: TGTGCCAGCAGTTACACAGGGGGCGCCTCCTACGAGCAGTACTTC.

This chain connects TRBV7-9 to TRBJ2-7; D may be TRBD1 or TRBD2 (5 bases each). V lost 3 bases to trimming and J lost 7 bases, with 13 bases between them. The CDR3 is made up of 13 amino acids. Germline CDR1 is SEHNR and CDR2 is FQNEAQ (reference sequence). CDR3 nucleotides: TGTGCCAGCAGCTTTGGGACGGGACGGGAGCAGTACTTC. Translated, it gives CASSFGTGREQYF.

The chain recombines TRBV28 with TRBJ1-4, with D unresolved. Trimming left V 4 bases short and J 2 bases short, with 14 bases between. The CDR3 is 16 residues long. The germline V gene has CDR1 MDHEN and CDR2 SYDVKM. The CDR3 is CASSSSPAGTNEKLFF. In DNA, the CDR3 is TGTGCCAGCAGTTCCTCACCGGCGGGTACTAATGAAAAACTGTTTTTT.

V gene TRBV24-1 combines with J gene TRBJ2-3; 10 nucleotides align to TRBD1. The germline V gene has CDR1 KGHDR and CDR2 SFDVKD. V was pared by 9 bases and J by 2 bases, with 16 bases of the junction left unmatched. The CDR3 loop spans 18 amino acids. In DNA form, the CDR3 reads TGTGCCACCGGGGGACCGACAGGGGGCGTTGATCCCACAGATACGCAGTATTTT. Its translation: CATGGPTGGVDPTDTQYF.

This clone was observed a handful of times. Written as DNA, the CDR3 is TGCAGCGTTGAAGGACAGGGGAGAGGCTATGGCTACACCTTC. Translation: CSVEGQGRGYGYTF. This chain links TRBV29-1 with TRBJ1-2, with 8 bases lining up with TRBD1. Germline-derived CDR1 and CDR2 are SQVTM and ANQGSEA. The J segment lost 4 bases and the V segment lost 1 base, leaving 5 bases of the junction unmatched. This CDR3 comprises 14 residues.

V usage is TRBV9 and J usage is TRBJ1-2; unclear D gene. The ends were cut back, 0 bases at V and 4 bases at J, with 19 bases in the middle. This CDR3 has 17 residues. The germline V gene encodes CDR1 SGDLS and CDR2 YYNGEE. CDR3 nucleotides: TGTGCCAGCAGCGTAGGCGGCGACCACTTAACCATCTATGGCTACACCTTC. Amino acid sequence: CASSVGGDHLTIYGYTF.

The rearrangement uses TRBV19 and TRBJ2-7; TRBD1 agrees at 11 bases. Germline V lookup: CDR1 LNHDA, CDR2 SQIVND (reference sequence). Losses at the gene ends were 1 base for V and 3 bases for J; bases not matched to a gene: 2. This CDR3 has 15 amino acids. The CDR3 coding sequence is TGTGCCAGTAGTATAGGGGACAGGGGGAGCTACGAGCAGTACTTC. As protein: CASSIGDRGSYEQYF.

This rearrangement joins TRBV27 to TRBJ2-1; possible D gene TRBD1, 5 bases. Germline V lookup: CDR1 MNHEY, CDR2 SMNVEV (reference sequence). Trimming cost V 3 bases and J 6 bases, with 12 bases left between them. The CDR3 is made up of 14 amino acids. CDR3 region: CASSLAGNSNEQFF. Here the CDR3 DNA reads TGTGCCAGCAGTTTGGCAGGGAACTCCAATGAGCAGTTCTTC.

This sequence joins TRBV7-2 and TRBJ2-7; tentatively, D is TRBD1 (7 bases). CDR1 SGHTA and CDR2 FQGNSA come from the germline V gene. This CDR3 spans 18 amino acids. The V end lost 2 bases, the J end lost 9 bases, and 29 bases lay between the germline ends. The CDR3 region has the DNA TGTGCCAGCAGCTTATCCAGCAGCGGGCGATTCCTAGGGGGCGGGCAGTACTTC. It yields the protein CASSLSSSGRFLGGGQYF. Together with reference TRBV7-2 and TRBJ2-7, the CDR3 gives the full variable domain: GAGVSQSPSNKVTEKGKDVELRCDPISGHTALYWYRQSLGQGLEFLIYFQGNSAPDKSGLPSDRFSAERTGGSVSTLTIQRTQQEDSAVYLCASSLSSSGRFLGGGQYFGPGTRLTVT.

This clone was detected a few times. This chain links TRBV6-5 with TRBJ1-2; TRBD1 matches 10 bases. Germline values: CDR1 MNHEY, CDR2 SVGAGI. The CDR3 covers 13 residues. Trimming cost V 6 bases and J 10 bases; bases outside gene matches: 8. The CDR3 DNA is TGTGCCAGCAGAAGAGACAGGGGGCAAGACTACACCTTC. Translated, it gives CASRRDRGQDYTF.

The chain has TRBV7-3 and TRBJ2-2; 9 bases map to TRBD1. The junction had 9 bases not matched to a gene; V was cut back by 4 bases and J by 6 bases. The CDR3 totals 16 residues. Looked up from germline, CDR1 is SGHTA and CDR2 is FQGTGA. This chain's CDR3 is CASSSTGGASPGELFF. CDR3 coding DNA: TGTGCCAGCAGCTCAACAGGGGGCGCATCCCCCGGGGAGCTGTTTTTT.

The chain joins TRBV7-9 to TRBJ1-5; 9 bases match TRBD1. V lost 5 bases, J lost 0 bases, and 8 bases stayed unmatched. The germline gives CDR1 SEHNR, CDR2 FQNEAQ (reference sequence). CDR3 length equals 17 residues. CDR3 sequence: CASSPGQGTYSNQPQHF. CDR3 DNA sequence: TGTGCCAGCAGCCCCGGACAGGGGACGTATAGCAATCAGCCCCAGCATTTT.

The rearrangement joins TRBV15 to TRBJ2-7; D is perhaps TRBD1 (5 bases). This CDR3 spans 13 amino acids. CDR1 LNHNV and CDR2 YYDKDF come from the germline V gene (reference sequence). V was clipped by 0 bases and J by 7 bases, with 10 bases between them. In DNA, the CDR3 is TGTGCCACCAGCAGAGACCCCCAGGGAGAGCAGTACTTC. The encoded protein is CATSRDPQGEQYF.

V is TRBV5-4 and J is TRBJ2-1; 7 nucleotides line up with TRBD2. CDR1 and CDR2 (germline): SGHNT, YYREEE (reference sequence). CDR3 size: 15 residues. V shed 4 bases, J shed 6 bases, and the junction held 10 bases outside the gene matches. The DNA for the CDR3 is TGTGCCAGCAGCCCCTACGCGGGAGTAGCCAATGAGCAGTTCTTC. Amino acid sequence: CASSPYAGVANEQFF.